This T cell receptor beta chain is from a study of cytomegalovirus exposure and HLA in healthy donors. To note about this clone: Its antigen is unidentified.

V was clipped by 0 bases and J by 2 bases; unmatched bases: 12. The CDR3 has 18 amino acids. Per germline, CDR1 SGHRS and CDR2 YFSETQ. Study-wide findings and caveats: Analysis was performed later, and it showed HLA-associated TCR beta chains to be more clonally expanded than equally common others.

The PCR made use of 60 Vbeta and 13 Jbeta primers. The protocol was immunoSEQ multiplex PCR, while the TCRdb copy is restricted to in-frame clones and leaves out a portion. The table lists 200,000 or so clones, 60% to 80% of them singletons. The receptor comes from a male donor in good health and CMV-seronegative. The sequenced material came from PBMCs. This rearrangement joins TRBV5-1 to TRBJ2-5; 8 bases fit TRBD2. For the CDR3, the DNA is TGCGCCAGCAGCTTGGGTTTCGGAACTAGCGGTCTACAAGAGACCCAGTACTTC. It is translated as CASSLGFGTSGLQETQYF.